This T cell receptor beta chain appears in the sequencing data of a study of shared clonotypes between healthy human individuals (dated by TCRdb to 2018 to 2020). Broadly, across the study: Three men and a couple of women, aged 18 to 49 years, made up the cohort. For each donor, three plates each were used for CD4 naive and CD4 memory, two plates were used for CD8 naive, and one plate was used for CD8 memory. Each donor's leukapheresis produced roughly between roughly 0.85 and 9 billion PBMCs. Libraries were prepared and TCR repertoires were sequenced by different laboratories using diverse techniques, in order to increase sequencing depth and limit assay-specific biases. To estimate repertoire size and how much clonotypes are shared between individuals, the study performed deep sequencing of blood TCR repertoires from a handful of healthy adults. Study-wide findings and limitations: Compared with non-shared clonotypes, clonotypes shared by all four sorted-subset donors had higher generation probabilities. Sharing across a handful of donors was observed for about 5% of naive CD4, over 3% of naive CD8, about 2.3% of memory CD4, and over 0.3% of memory CD8 clonotypes. Pairwise subsampling led to the expectation that sequencing depth would affect the degree of clonotype sharing among donors. Incomplete sequencing was indicated by rarefaction of sorted-subset datasets, despite the large sequencing depth. Because the study included only a small number of donors, the genetic and exposure-history diversity represented was limited. Estimated clonotype richness was generally larger for naive than for memory subsets. Only blood was sampled, and tissue TCR repertoires likely differ from those in blood.

Using the deep immunoSEQ assay, multiplex PCR amplified TCR CDR3 regions from genomic DNA. Extracted genomic DNA from each cell subset was distributed evenly across all wells of several immunoSEQ 96-well plates, and each plate was treated as a replicate. For sorted subsets, approximately 200 ng of genomic DNA, equivalent to about 30,000 T cell genomes, went into each replicate PCR. Purified libraries were measured with a Qubit 3.0 fluorometer, size-checked on a Bioanalyzer 2100, and measured again with the KAPA Library Quantification kit. Every immunoSEQ 96-well plate was sequenced on a dedicated single-read 150-cycle Illumina NextSeq 550 flow cell. Regarding the original processing steps: Because only junctional sequences without quality scores were contained in the immunoSEQ output, filtering matching that applied to full-length reads could not be performed. Sequences were annotated with PyIR, a Python wrapper for IgBLAST v1.9, and V/J genes and CDR3 were assigned using IMGT germline references. Any read was removed if the V/J assignment was weak (E-value above 1e-6), the CDR3 was missing, or the read contained stop codons, out-of-frame junctions, or ambiguous translated residues. V3J clonotypes were defined as sequences sharing an identical inferred V gene, J gene, and CDR3 amino acid sequence. Percentage overlap between repertoires was calculated by dividing the number of shared unique clonotypes by the size of the smaller repertoire. Richness of each repertoire was evaluated using RTK rarefaction, the Chao1 estimator, and Recon v2.1 estimates of unobserved clonotypes. For all TCRbeta clonotypes obtained by the gDNA method from a handful of donors, generation probabilities were computed with OLGA. Entries here come from immuneACCESS through TCRdb and include only in-frame sequences with V and J called. Some clones fail to appear in such tables; in the studies checked, an unresolved V gene covers under half of the shortfall, and the cause of the remainder is unknown. V and J calls and clone size follow that table, whereas D and trimming were derived from the DNA. The sample table shows about 2.1 million clones, and about 92% are seen once. The top ten clonotypes cover about 1.5% of the sample.

CDR1 and CDR2, looked up from the germline V gene (reference sequence), are SEHNR and FQNEAQ. Spanning cysteine to phenylalanine, the CDR3 consists of 16 amino acids. Kept here is only the CDR3 DNA, which spans 48 bases and is read in frame from base 1. At the junction V is shortened by 5 bases and J by 4 bases; bases outside the gene matches: 11. CD8 naive samples were CD45RO-negative cells positively selected for CCR7, giving a CD45RA+CCR7+ population that excluded TemRA cells. Donors were healthy HIV-negative adults with no recently reported acute infections or vaccinations. Every donor was a Caucasian adult residing in Nashville, Tennessee, USA. Blood was collected by leukapheresis, and PBMCs were isolated by Ficoll-Histopaque density gradient centrifugation and then cryopreserved in liquid nitrogen vapor phase. Analytical flow cytometry was used to check the purity and quantity of each magnetically sorted T cell population. From each sorted fraction, genomic DNA was isolated and quantified by UV absorbance on a Nanodrop 2000c.

On this clone itself: No antigen is known for it. Base qualities were left out, and no much larger clone turns up one base away.

The V and J segments used are TRBV7-9 and TRBJ2-5, with 9 bases in between that match TRBD2. This TCR came from a man between 18 and 29 years old in good health. Some clones in this sample may be carry-over from other donors' samples. The sequencing sample was made of naive CD8+ T cells from PBMCs. The meaning of the sample's cell subset or site label: CD45RA+CCR7+. The CDR3 is CASSHSGREGPETQYF. The DNA sequence reads TGTGCCAGCAGCCACTCGGGGCGGGAGGGCCCAGAGACCCAGTACTTC.